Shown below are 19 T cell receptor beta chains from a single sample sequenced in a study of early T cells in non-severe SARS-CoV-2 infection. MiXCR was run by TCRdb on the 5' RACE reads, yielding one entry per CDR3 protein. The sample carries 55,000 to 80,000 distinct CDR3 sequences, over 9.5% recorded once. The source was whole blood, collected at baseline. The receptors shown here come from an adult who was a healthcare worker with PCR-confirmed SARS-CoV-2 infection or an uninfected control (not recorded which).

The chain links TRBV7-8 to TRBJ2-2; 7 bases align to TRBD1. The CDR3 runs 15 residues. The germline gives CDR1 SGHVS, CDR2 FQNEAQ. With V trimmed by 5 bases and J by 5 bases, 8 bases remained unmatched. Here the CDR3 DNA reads TGTGCCAGCAGCCCGTCGACAGGGCGAACCGGGGAGCTGTTTTTT. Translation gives CASSPSTGRTGELFF.

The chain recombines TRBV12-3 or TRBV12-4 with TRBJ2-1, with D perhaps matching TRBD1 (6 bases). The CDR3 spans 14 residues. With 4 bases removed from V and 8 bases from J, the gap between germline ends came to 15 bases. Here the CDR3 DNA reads TGTGCCAGCAGTTCAAACCAGGGGTTCGATGAGCAGTTCTTC. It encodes CASSSNQGFDEQFF.

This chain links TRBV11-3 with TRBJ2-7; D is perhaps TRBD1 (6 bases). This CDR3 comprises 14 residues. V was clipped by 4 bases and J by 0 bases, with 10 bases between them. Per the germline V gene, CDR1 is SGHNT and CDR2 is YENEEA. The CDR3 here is CASSYRESSYEQYF. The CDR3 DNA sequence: TGTGCCAGCAGCTACAGGGAAAGCTCCTACGAGCAGTACTTC.

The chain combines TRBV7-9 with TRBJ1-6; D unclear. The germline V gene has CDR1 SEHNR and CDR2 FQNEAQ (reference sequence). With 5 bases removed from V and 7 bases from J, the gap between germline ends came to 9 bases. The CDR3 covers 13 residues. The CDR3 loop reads CASSMSQNSPLHF. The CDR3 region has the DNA TGTGCCAGCAGCATGTCTCAGAATTCACCCCTCCACTTT.

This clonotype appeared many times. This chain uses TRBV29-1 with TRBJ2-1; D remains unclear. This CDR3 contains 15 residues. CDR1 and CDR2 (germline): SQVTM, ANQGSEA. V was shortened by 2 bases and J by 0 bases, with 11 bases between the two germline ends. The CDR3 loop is CSVEPPISSYNEQFF. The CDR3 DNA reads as TGCAGCGTTGAACCCCCGATCAGCTCCTACAATGAGCAGTTCTTC.

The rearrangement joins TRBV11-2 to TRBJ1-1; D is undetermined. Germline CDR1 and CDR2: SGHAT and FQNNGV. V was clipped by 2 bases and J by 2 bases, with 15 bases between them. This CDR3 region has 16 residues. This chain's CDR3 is CASSLKFGQPNTEAFF. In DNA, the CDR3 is TGTGCCAGCAGCTTAAAGTTCGGGCAGCCTAACACTGAAGCTTTCTTT.

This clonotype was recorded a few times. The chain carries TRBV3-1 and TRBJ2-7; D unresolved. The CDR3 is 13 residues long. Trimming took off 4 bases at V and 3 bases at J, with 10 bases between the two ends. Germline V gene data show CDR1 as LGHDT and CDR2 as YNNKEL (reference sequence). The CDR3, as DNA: TGTGCCAGCAGCCTAAACTTCTACTACGAGCAGTACTTC. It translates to CASSLNFYYEQYF.

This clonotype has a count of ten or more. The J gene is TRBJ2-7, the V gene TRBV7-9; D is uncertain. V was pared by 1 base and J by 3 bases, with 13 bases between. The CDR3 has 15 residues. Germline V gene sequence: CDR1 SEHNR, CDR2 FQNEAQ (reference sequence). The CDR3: CASSLELQKDYEQYF. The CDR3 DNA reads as TGTGCCAGCAGCTTAGAGCTACAGAAGGACTACGAGCAGTACTTC.

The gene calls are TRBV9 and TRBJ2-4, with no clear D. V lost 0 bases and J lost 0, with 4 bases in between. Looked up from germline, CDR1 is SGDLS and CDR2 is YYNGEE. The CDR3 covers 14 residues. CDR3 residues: CASSVDLAKNIQYF. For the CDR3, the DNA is TGTGCCAGCAGCGTAGACCTAGCCAAAAACATTCAGTACTTC. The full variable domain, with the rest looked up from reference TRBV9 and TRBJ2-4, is DSGVTQTPKHLITATGQRVTLRCSPRSGDLSVYWYQQSLDQGLQFLIQYYNGEERAKGNILERFSAQQFPDLHSELNLSSLELGDSALYFCASSVDLAKNIQYFGAGTRLSVL.

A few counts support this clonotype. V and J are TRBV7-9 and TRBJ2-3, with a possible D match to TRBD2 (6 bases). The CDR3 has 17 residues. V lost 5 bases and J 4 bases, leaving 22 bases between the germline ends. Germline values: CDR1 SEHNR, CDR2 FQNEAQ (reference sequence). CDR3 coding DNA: TGTGCCAGCAGCCTTCCCCGGGGGAAACAACCGGCAGATACGCAGTATTTT. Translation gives CASSLPRGKQPADTQYF.

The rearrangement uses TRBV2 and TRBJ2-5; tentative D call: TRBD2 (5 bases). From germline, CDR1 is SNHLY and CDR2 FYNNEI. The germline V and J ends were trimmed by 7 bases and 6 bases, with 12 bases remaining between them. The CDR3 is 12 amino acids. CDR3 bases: TGTGCCAGCACCGGCCGGGGAAAGACCCAGTACTTC. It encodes CASTGRGKTQYF.

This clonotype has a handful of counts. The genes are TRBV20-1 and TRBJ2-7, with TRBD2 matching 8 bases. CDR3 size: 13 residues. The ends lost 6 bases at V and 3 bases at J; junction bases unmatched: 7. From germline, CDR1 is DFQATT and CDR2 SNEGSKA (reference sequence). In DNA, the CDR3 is TGCAGTGCGAGGGCCAGCGGGGGCTACGAGCAGTACTTC. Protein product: CSARASGGYEQYF.

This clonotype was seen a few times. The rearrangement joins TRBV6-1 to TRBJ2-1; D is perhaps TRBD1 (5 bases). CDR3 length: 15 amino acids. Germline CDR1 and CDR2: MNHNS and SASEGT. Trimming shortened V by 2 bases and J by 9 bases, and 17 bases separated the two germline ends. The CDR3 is CASSEYWGLVSEQFF. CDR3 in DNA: TGTGCCAGCAGTGAATATTGGGGCTTAGTTAGTGAGCAGTTCTTC.

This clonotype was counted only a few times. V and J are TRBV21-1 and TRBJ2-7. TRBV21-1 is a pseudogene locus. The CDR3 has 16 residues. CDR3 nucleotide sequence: TGTGCCAGCAGCAAAGCGCAATCCGACAGCTCCTACGAGCAGTACTTC. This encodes CASSKAQSDSSYEQYF.

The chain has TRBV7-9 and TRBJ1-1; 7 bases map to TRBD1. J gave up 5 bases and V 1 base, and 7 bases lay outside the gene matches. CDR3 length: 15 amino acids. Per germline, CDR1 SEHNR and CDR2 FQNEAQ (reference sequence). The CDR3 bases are TGTGCCAGCAGCTTAGAGGGCAGGGGGTGGACTGAAGCTTTCTTT. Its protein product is CASSLEGRGWTEAFF.

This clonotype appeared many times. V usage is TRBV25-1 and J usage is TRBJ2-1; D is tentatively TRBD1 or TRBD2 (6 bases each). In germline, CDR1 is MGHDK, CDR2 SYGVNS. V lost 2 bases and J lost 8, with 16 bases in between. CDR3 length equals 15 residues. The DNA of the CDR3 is TGTGCCAGCAGTGAACTGGGGGGCGGCCCCGATGAGCAGTTCTTC. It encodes CASSELGGGPDEQFF.

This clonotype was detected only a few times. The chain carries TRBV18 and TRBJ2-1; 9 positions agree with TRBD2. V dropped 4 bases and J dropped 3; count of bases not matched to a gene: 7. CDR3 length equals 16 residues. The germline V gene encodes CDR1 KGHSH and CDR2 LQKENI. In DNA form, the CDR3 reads TGTGCCAGCTCACGGTTAGCGGGGGTAAACTACAATGAGCAGTTCTTC. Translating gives CASSRLAGVNYNEQFF.

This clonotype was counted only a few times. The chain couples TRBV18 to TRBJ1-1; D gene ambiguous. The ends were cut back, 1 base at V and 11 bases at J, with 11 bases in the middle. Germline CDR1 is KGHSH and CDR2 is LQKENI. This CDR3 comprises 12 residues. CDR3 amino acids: CASSPRSQSAFF. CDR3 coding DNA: TGTGCCAGCTCACCACGATCGCAGTCCGCTTTCTTT.

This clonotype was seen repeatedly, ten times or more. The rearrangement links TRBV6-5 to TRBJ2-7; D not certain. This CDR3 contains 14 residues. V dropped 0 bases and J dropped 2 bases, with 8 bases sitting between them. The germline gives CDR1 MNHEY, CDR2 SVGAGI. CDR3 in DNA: TGTGCCAGCAGTTACTCGCTGTCGACCTACGAGCAGTACTTC. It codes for CASSYSLSTYEQYF.